These T cell receptor beta chains were read from a single sample in a study of cytomegalovirus exposure and HLA in healthy donors. Only in-frame clones appear in the TCRdb table, and some are missing; sequencing was by immunoSEQ multiplex PCR. This table holds around 180,000 clones, 70% to 85% found once. Sequenced input: PBMCs. The receptors shown here come from a man between 18 and 35 years old in good health and CMV-seronegative. The CDR3 runs from the conserved cysteine through the conserved F or W. The D gene is left open where the match is weak. For some rows the clone size is stated as once, few or many, or as a class when expanded; others skip it.

j_gene,d_gene,abundance,v_gene,CDR3aa,CDR3nt
TRBJ2-5,NA,NA,TRBV18,CASSPFERETQYF,TGTGCCAGCTCACCTTTTGAGCGGGAGACCCAGTACTTC
TRBJ1-2,NA,NA,TRBV13,CASSLLARYGDGNYGYTF,TGTGCCAGCAGCCTACTAGCCCGGTATGGGGATGGTAACTATGGCTACACCTTC
TRBJ2-7,NA,NA,TRBV15,CATSRDLSVYEQYF,TGTGCCACCAGCAGAGATCTGTCGGTCTACGAGCAGTACTTC
TRBJ2-1,TRBD2,NA,TRBV6-5,CASSGLTSGSNEQFF,TGTGCCAGCAGTGGGTTGACTAGCGGGAGTAATGAGCAGTTCTTC
TRBJ2-7,TRBD1,NA,TRBV6-1,CASRATGSREQYF,TGTGCCAGCAGGGCGACAGGGTCCCGCGAGCAGTACTTC
TRBJ2-7,NA,NA,TRBV6-5,CASRRDNSYEQYF,TGTGCCAGCAGAAGGGACAACTCCTACGAGCAGTACTTC
TRBJ2-2,TRBD1,NA,TRBV5-1,CASSPGQGMDTGELFF,TGCGCCAGCAGCCCAGGACAGGGGATGGACACCGGGGAGCTGTTTTTT
TRBJ2-1,NA,NA,TRBV29-1,CSVEEFTPYSEQFF,TGCAGCGTTGAAGAGTTTACCCCCTACAGTGAGCAGTTCTTC
TRBJ1-1,NA,NA,TRBV19,CASSINRDNTEAFF,TGTGCCAGTAGTATCAACAGGGATAACACTGAAGCTTTCTTT
TRBJ2-5,NA,NA,TRBV7-2,CANGRGQTEETQYF,TGTGCCAACGGGAGGGGACAGACCGAAGAGACCCAGTACTTC
TRBJ1-4,TRBD1,once,TRBV19,CASSDRTGTGHEKLFF,TGTGCCAGTAGTGATCGTACCGGGACAGGCCATGAAAAACTGTTTTTT
TRBJ1-5,NA,NA,TRBV23-1,CASSQSRGGSNQPQHF,TGCGCCAGCAGTCAATCTAGGGGGGGTAGCAATCAGCCCCAGCATTTT
TRBJ2-1,TRBD2,NA,TRBV28,CASSTRLAGGGKGSYNEQFF,TGTGCCAGCAGTACCAGACTAGCGGGAGGCGGGAAGGGCTCCTACAATGAGCAGTTCTTC
TRBJ2-7,TRBD1,NA,TRBV25-1,CASSEQGQGQSYEQYF,TGTGCCAGCAGTGAACAAGGACAGGGGCAATCCTACGAGCAGTACTTC
TRBJ2-3,NA,NA,TRBV28,CASSLVGGVVDTQYF,TGTGCCAGCAGTTTAGTAGGGGGAGTGGTAGATACGCAGTATTTT
TRBJ2-2,NA,NA,TRBV19,CASIGGLNTGELFF,TGTGCCAGTATCGGGGGATTGAACACCGGGGAGCTGTTTTTT
TRBJ2-5,TRBD2,NA,TRBV14,CASSQALGLAAWQETQYF,TGTGCCAGCAGCCAAGCTCTTGGACTAGCAGCATGGCAAGAGACCCAGTACTTC
TRBJ1-5,NA,NA,TRBV7-9,CSGSYQDQPQHF,TGTTCCGGCAGCTATCAGGATCAGCCCCAGCATTTT
TRBJ2-3,NA,NA,TRBV7-9,CASSPGTLKGTDTQYF,TGTGCCAGCAGCCCTGGGACACTCAAGGGGACAGATACGCAGTATTTT
TRBJ2-3,TRBD2,once,TRBV13,CASSLSTSGGLFGGTGDTQYF,TGTGCCAGCAGCTTATCGACTAGCGGGGGCCTTTTCGGTGGCACTGGAGATACGCAGTATTTT
TRBJ2-7,NA,once,TRBV4-1,CASSQVWQGGLALYEQYF,TGCGCCAGCAGCCAAGTTTGGCAGGGCGGTCTAGCGCTATACGAGCAGTACTTC
TRBJ2-5,NA,NA,TRBV6-5,CASSYSGETQYF,TGTGCCAGCAGTTACTCCGGGGAGACCCAGTACTTC
TRBJ2-7,NA,NA,TRBV28,CASSSDRNYEQYF,TGTGCCAGCAGTTCGGACAGAAACTACGAGCAGTACTTC
TRBJ2-7,NA,NA,TRBV2,CARRDRYTYEQYF,TGTGCCAGGAGAGACAGGTACACCTACGAGCAGTACTTC
TRBJ2-7,NA,NA,TRBV7-6,CASSLGLSYEQYF,TGTGCCAGCAGCCTAGGACTTTCCTACGAGCAGTACTTC
TRBJ2-7,TRBD2,few,TRBV6-6,CASCTSGSYEQYF,TGTGCCAGCTGCACTAGCGGGAGTTACGAGCAGTACTTC
TRBJ2-7,NA,NA,TRBV18,CASSPPDSYEQYF,TGTGCCAGCTCACCACCTGACAGCTACGAGCAGTACTTC
TRBJ2-2,TRBD2,NA,TRBV19,CASSLPGLAGGTGELFF,TGTGCCAGTAGTCTCCCGGGACTAGCGGGAGGGACCGGGGAGCTGTTTTTT
TRBJ2-1,NA,few,TRBV7-9,CASSFLEYNEQFF,TGTGCCAGCAGCTTCCTGGAGTACAATGAGCAGTTCTTC
TRBJ1-6,NA,NA,TRBV5-6,CASSLYRVDSPLHF,TGTGCCAGCAGCTTGTACAGGGTCGATTCACCCCTCCACTTT
TRBJ1-1,NA,NA,TRBV9,CASSVDQGQTNTEAFF,TGTGCCAGCAGCGTAGATCAGGGGCAGACGAACACTGAAGCTTTCTTT
TRBJ2-7,TRBD1,NA,TRBV28,CASSPVGQGTSYEQYF,TGTGCCAGCAGCCCCGTTGGACAGGGCACATCCTACGAGCAGTACTTC
TRBJ1-1,NA,NA,TRBV2,CASSGGSSEAFF,TGTGCCAGCAGTGGCGGGTCTTCTGAAGCTTTCTTT
TRBJ2-1,NA,NA,TRBV27,CASPMEQFF,TGTGCCAGCCCTATGGAGCAGTTCTTC
TRBJ2-4,TRBD2,once,TRBV29-1,CSVAGEGRRNIQYF,TGCAGCGTAGCCGGGGAGGGAAGACGAAACATTCAGTACTTC
TRBJ2-1,TRBD2,NA,TRBV19,CAAVNIAGGNEQFF,TGTGCCGCCGTGAATATAGCGGGAGGCAATGAGCAGTTCTTC
TRBJ2-7,TRBD1,NA,TRBV5-6,CASSSDQTGLTYEQYF,TGTGCCAGCAGCTCCGACCAGACAGGGCTCACCTACGAGCAGTACTTC
TRBJ2-3,TRBD2,NA,TRBV9,CASSTRDYDTDTQYF,TGTGCCAGCAGCACTAGGGACTACGACACAGATACGCAGTATTTT
TRBJ1-2,TRBD1,NA,TRBV7-3,CASSLNRHRGSGGYTF,TGTGCCAGCAGCTTAAATCGTCACAGGGGGTCTGGAGGCTACACCTTC
TRBJ1-3,NA,few,TRBV5-1,CASSLDSRGNTIYF,TGCGCCAGCAGCTTGGACAGCCGAGGAAACACCATATATTTT
TRBJ1-3,NA,NA,TRBV2,CASRGWGHGNTIYF,TGTGCCAGCAGGGGGTGGGGACACGGAAACACCATATATTTT
TRBJ2-1,TRBD2,NA,TRBV27,CASRNLAGGYEQFF,TGTGCCAGCAGAAACTTAGCGGGGGGTTACGAGCAGTTCTTC